The text below deals with one T cell receptor (beta chain). What this receptor recognizes is not known. No much larger clone is present one base from it, and per-base qualities are unavailable. This sample is drawn from a study of T-cell memory formation after mild COVID-19 (dated by TCRdb to about 2021). As for the study more broadly: Most TCR sequence clusters were specific to one of the two donors. The cohort was made up of two young adult volunteers, one female and one male, who were previously healthy. T-cell clones expanding and contracting after mild COVID-19 in a couple of donors were tracked by longitudinal TCRalpha and TCRbeta repertoire sequencing. The investigation overall reported the following: SARS-CoV-2 specificity was not confirmed for the second-wave clones peaking on day 37. Contracting CD4+ clones appeared mostly in the CM and EM memory subsets, whereas CD8+ clones were enriched in EMRA. Clones contracting from day 15 to 85 had balanced CD4/CD8 phenotypes, while a second wave expanding from day 15 to 37 was biased towards CD4+. The study included only two mild cases, and larger cohorts that include severe cases with pre-infection samples were judged to be necessary. The detection of some responding clones in pre-infection memory suggests that pre-existing cross-reactive memory T cells joined the SARS-CoV-2 response.

Reads for this sample came from an Illumina NovaSeq 6000. TCRalpha and TCRbeta cDNA libraries were built by 5'RACE with constant-segment primers, adding sample barcodes and unique molecular identifiers. RNA was extracted from every sample with Trizol reagent. Library amplification was performed in two PCR steps, and a second sample barcode and Illumina TruSeq adapters were introduced in the second step. Sequencing of libraries was performed on an Illumina NovaSeq with 2 x 150 bp paired-end reads. As for how the authors treated the data: The reads were demultiplexed and collapsed into UMI-guided consensus sequences using migec v1.2.7. Using mixcr v2.1.11, UMI consensuses were aligned to TRA and TRB V and J templates and then assembled into clonotypes. Clonotypes were classified as expanded or contracted when called significant by both edgeR and NoisET, with noise models trained on biological replicates. For edgeR calls, the cutoffs were a false discovery rate-adjusted p below 0.01 and a log2 fold-change threshold of 1. PCA with hierarchical clustering of max-normalized trajectories of the 1000 most abundant clonotypes was used as exploratory dynamics analysis. The CD4 or CD8 phenotype of responding clones was assigned using the separately sequenced CD4+ and CD8+ repertoires. TCRdb's own reprocessing of the public reads used fastp at Q25 and MiXCR and kept productive beta chains. Every entry covers one CDR3 protein and lists the most common genes and DNA from its rows. These V and J calls derive from TCRdb rather than the authors' analysis. The sample includes some 100,000 distinct CDR3 sequences, with over 8.5% observed a single time. About two fifths of the sample belongs to the ten largest clones.

Its CDR3 holds 14 amino acids, cysteine through phenylalanine. The retained sequence is limited to the CDR3, 42 bases, with the frame set at the first base. Trimming at the junction amounts to 8 bases on V and 0 bases on J, and the germline ends lie 13 bases apart. The germline V gene gives CDR1 as ENHRY and CDR2 as SYGVKD. Ficoll-Paque density gradient centrifugation was used to isolate PBMCs. Input material: PBMCs or a T cell subset sorted from them (not recorded which). The V and J segments used are TRBV10-3 and TRBJ1-1; the best D guess is TRBD1, with 5 bases matching. This sequence originates from a man in his late teens or twenties who had mild COVID-19 (a few samples of this study predate the infection). The sample titles of this study are shuffled in the database, so cell type and time point are left out; the donor was told from shared clones. Here the CDR3 is given as CAIQRTKMNTEAFF. The DNA sequence is TGTGCCATCCAGAGGACAAAGATGAACACTGAAGCTTTCTTT.